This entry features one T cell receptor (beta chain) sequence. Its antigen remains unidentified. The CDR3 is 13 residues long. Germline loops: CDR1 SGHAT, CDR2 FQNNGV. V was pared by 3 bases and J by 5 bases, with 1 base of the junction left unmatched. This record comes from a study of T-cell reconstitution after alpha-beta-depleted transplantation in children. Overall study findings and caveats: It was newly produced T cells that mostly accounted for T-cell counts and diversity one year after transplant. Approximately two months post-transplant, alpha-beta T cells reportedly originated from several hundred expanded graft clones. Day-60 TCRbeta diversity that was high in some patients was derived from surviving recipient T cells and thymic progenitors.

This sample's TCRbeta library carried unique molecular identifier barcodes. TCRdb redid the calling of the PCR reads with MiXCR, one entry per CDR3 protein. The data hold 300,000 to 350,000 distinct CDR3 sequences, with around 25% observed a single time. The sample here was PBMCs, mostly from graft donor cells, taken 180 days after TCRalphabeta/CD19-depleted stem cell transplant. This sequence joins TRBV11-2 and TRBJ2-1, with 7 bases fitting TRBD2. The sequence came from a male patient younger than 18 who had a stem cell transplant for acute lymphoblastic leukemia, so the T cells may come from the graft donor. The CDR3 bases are TGTGCCAGCAGCTTTACTAGCGACAATGAGCAGTTCTTC. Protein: CASSFTSDNEQFF.